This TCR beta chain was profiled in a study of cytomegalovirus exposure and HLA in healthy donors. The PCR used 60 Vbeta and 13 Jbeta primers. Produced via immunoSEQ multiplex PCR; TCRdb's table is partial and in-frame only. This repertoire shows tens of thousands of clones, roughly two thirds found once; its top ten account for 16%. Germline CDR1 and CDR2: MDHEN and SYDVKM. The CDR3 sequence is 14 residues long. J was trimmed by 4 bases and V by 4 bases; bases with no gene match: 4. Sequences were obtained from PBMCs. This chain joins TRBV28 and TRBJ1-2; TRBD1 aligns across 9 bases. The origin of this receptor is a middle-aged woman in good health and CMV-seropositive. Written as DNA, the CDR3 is TGTGCCAGCAGTTACAGGGGGCTCATCTATGGCTACACCTTC. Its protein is CASSYRGLIYGYTF.